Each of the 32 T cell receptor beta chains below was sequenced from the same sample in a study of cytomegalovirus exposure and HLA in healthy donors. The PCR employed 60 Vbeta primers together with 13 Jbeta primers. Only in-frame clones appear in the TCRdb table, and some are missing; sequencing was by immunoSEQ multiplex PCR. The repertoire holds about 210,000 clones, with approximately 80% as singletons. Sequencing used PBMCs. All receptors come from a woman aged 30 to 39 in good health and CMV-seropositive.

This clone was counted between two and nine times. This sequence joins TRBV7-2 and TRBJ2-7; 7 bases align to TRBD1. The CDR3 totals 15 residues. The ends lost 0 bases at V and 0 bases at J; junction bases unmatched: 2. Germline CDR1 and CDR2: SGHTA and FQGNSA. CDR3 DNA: TGTGCCAGCAGCTTAGCCTGGGACAGCTCCTACGAGCAGTACTTC. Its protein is CASSLAWDSSYEQYF.

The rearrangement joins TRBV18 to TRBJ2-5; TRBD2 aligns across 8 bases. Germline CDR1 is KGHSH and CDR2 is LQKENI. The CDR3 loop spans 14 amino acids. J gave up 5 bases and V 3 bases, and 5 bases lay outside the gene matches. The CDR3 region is CASSPWTSLETQYF. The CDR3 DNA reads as TGTGCCAGCTCACCGTGGACTAGCCTGGAGACCCAGTACTTC. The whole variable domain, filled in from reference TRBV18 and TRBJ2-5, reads NAGVMQNPRHLVRRRGQEARLRCSPMKGHSHVYWYRQLPEEGLKFMVYLQKENIIDESGMPKERFSAEFPKEGPSILRIQQVVRGDSAAYFCASSPWTSLETQYFGPGTRLLVL.

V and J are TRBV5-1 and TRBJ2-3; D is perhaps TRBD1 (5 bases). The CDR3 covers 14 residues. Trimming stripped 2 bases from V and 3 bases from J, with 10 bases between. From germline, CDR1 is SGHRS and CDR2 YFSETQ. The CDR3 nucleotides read TGCGCCAGCAGCTTAACCAGGGAAACAGATACGCAGTATTTT. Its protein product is CASSLTRETDTQYF. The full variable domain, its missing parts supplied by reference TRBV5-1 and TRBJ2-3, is KAGVTQTPRYLIKTRGQQVTLSCSPISGHRSVSWYQQTPGQGLQFLFEYFSETQRNKGNFPGRFSGRQFSNSRSEMNVSTLELGDSALYLCASSLTRETDTQYFGPGTRLTVL.

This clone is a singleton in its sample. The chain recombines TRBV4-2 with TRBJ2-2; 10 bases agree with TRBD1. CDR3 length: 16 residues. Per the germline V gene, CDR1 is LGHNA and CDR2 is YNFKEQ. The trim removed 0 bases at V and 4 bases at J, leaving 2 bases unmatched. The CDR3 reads CASSQEGTGVTGELFF. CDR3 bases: TGTGCCAGCAGCCAAGAAGGGACAGGGGTCACCGGGGAGCTGTTTTTT.

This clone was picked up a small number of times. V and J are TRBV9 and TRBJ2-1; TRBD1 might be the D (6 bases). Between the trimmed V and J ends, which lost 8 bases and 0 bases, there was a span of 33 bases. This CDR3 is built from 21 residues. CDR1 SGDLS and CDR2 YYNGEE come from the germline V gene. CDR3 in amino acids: CARVLQGAGPPDLSSYNEQFF. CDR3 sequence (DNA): TGTGCCAGGGTATTACAGGGTGCAGGTCCACCCGATTTGAGCTCCTACAATGAGCAGTTCTTC.

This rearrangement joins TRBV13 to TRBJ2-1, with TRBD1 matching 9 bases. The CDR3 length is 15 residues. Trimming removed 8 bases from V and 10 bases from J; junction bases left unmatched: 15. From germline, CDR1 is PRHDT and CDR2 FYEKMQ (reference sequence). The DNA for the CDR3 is TGTGCCAGCGGCCCAGGGACAGGGTATTCCAGAGAGCAGTTCTTC. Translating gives CASGPGTGYSREQFF.

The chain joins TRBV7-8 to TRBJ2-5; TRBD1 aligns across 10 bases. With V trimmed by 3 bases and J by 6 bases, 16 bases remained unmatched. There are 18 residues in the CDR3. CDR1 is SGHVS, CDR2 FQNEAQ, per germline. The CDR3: CASSFSPTTGGAGKTQYF. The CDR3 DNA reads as TGTGCCAGCAGCTTCTCGCCGACGACAGGGGGCGCCGGAAAGACCCAGTACTTC.

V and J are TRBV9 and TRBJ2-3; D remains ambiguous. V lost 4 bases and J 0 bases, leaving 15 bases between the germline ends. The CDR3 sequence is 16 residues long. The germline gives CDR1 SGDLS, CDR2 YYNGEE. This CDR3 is CASSSSSSSSTDTQYF. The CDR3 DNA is TGTGCCAGCAGCTCCTCGTCTTCCTCTAGCACAGATACGCAGTATTTT.

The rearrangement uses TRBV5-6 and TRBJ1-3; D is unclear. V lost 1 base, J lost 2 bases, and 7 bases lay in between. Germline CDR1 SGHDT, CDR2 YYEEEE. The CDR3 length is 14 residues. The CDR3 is CASSLPTTGNTIYF. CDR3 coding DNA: TGTGCCAGCAGCTTGCCAACTACTGGAAACACCATATATTTT.

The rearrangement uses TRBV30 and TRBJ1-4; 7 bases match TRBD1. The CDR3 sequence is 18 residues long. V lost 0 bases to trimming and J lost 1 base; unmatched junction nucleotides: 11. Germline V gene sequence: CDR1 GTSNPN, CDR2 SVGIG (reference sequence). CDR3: CAWSVPRGRRGTNEKLFF. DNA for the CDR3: TGTGCCTGGAGTGTACCGAGGGGGCGAAGAGGAACTAATGAAAAACTGTTTTTT.

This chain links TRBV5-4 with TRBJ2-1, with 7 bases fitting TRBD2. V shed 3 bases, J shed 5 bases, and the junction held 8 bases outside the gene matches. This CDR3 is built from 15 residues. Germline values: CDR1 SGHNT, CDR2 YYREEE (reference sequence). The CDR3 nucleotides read TGTGCCAGCAGCTCGGGACTACCCCCTGACAATGAGCAGTTCTTC. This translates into CASSSGLPPDNEQFF.

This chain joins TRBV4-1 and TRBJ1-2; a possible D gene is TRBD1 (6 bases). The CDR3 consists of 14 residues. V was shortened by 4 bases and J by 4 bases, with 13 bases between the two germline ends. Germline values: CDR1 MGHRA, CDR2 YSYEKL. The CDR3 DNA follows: TGCGCCAGCAGCCCTCAGGGGTCGAGCTATGGCTACACCTTC. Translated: CASSPQGSSYGYTF.

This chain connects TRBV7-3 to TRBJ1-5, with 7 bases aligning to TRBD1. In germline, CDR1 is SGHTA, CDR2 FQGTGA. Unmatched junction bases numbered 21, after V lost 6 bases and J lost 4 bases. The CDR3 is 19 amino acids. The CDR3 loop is CASSQGGQGWSLPNQPQHF. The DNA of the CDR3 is TGTGCCAGCAGTCAGGGGGGTCAAGGATGGTCTCTCCCAAATCAGCCCCAGCATTTT.

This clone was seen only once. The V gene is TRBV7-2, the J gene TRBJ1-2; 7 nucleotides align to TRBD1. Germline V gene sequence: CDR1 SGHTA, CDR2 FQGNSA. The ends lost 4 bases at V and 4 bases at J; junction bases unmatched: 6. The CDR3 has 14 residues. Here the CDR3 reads CASSSQGVGYGYTF. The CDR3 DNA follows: TGTGCCAGCAGCTCCCAGGGGGTGGGCTATGGCTACACCTTC. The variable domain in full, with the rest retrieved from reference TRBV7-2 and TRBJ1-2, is GAGVSQSPSNKVTEKGKDVELRCDPISGHTALYWYRQSLGQGLEFLIYFQGNSAPDKSGLPSDRFSAERTGGSVSTLTIQRTQQEDSAVYLCASSSQGVGYGYTFGSGTRLTVV.

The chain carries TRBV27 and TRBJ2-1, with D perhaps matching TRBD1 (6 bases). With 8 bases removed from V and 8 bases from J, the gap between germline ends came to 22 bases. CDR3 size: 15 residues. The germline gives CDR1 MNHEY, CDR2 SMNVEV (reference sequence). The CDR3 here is CASSSGTRLADEQFF. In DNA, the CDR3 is TGTGCCAGCTCTTCCGGGACAAGACTTGCCGATGAGCAGTTCTTC.

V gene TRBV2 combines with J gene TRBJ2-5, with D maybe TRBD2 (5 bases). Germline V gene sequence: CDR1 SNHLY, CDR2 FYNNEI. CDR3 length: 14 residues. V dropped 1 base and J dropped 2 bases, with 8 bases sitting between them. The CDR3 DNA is TGTGCCAGCAGTGAAGACGGGGAACAAGAGACCCAGTACTTC. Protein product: CASSEDGEQETQYF.

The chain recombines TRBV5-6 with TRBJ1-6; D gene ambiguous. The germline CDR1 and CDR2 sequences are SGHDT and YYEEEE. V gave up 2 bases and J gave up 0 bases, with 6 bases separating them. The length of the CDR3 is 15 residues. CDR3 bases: TGTGCCAGCAGCTTCGGGTCCTCCTATAATTCACCCCTCCACTTT. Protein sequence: CASSFGSSYNSPLHF.

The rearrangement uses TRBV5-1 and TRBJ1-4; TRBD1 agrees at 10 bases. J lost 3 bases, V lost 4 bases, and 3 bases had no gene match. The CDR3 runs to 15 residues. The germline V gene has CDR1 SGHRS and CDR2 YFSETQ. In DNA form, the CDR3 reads TGCGCCAGCAGCGCGGACAGGGGGGCTAATGAAAAACTGTTTTTT. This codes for CASSADRGANEKLFF.

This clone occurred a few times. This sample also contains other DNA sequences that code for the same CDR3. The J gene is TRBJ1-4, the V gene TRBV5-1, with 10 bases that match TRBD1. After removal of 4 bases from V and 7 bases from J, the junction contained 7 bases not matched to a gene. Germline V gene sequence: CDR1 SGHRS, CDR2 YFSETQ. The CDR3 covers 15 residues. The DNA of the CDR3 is TGCGCCAGCAGCGTGACAGGGGGCGCCGGTGAAAAACTGTTTTTT. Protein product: CASSVTGGAGEKLFF. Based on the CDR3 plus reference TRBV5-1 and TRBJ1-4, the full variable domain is KAGVTQTPRYLIKTRGQQVTLSCSPISGHRSVSWYQQTPGQGLQFLFEYFSETQRNKGNFPGRFSGRQFSNSRSEMNVSTLELGDSALYLCASSVTGGAGEKLFFGSGTQLSVL.

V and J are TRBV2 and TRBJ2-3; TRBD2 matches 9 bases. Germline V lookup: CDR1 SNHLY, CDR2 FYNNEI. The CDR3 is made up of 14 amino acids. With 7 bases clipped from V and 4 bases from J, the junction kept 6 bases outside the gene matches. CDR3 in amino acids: CASNAGGPPDTQYF. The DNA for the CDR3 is TGTGCCAGCAATGCGGGGGGGCCCCCAGATACGCAGTATTTT.

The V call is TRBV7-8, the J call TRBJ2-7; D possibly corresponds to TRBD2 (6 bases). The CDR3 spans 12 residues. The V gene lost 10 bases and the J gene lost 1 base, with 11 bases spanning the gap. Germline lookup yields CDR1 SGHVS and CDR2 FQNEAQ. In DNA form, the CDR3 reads TGTGCCACCCCGGGGGTGTCCTACGAGCAGTACTTC. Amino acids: CATPGVSYEQYF. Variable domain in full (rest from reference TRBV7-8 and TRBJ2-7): GAGVSQSPRYKVAKRGQDVALRCDPISGHVSLFWYQQALGQGPEFLTYFQNEAQLDKSGLPSDRFFAERPEGSVSTLKIQRTQQEDSAVYLCATPGVSYEQYFGPGTRLTVT.

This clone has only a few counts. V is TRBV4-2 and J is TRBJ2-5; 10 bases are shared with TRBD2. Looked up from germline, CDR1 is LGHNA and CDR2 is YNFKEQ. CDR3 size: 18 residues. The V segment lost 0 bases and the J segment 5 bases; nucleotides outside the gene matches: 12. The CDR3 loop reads CASSQERRASGRGETQYF. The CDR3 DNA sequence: TGTGCCAGCAGCCAAGAGCGGCGGGCAAGCGGGAGGGGGGAGACCCAGTACTTC.

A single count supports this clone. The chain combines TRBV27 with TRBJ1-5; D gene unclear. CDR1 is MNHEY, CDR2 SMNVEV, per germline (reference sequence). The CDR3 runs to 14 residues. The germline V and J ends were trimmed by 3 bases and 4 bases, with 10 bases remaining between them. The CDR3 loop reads CASSLERGNQPQHF. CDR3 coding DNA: TGTGCCAGCAGTTTGGAGCGAGGTAATCAGCCCCAGCATTTT.

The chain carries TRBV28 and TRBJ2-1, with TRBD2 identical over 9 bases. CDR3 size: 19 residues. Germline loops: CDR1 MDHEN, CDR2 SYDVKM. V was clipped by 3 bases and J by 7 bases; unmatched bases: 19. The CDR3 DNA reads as TGTGCCAGCAGTTTCCCCCAGCGGCGGGAGGGCCAGAGGAATAATGAGCAGTTCTTC. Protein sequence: CASSFPQRREGQRNNEQFF.

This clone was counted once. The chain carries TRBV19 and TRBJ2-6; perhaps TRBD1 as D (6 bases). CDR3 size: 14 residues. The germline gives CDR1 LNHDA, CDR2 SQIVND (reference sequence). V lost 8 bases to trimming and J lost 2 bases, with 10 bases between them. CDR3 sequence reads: CASFEGAGANVLTF. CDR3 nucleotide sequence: TGTGCCAGTTTTGAGGGGGCTGGGGCCAACGTCCTGACTTTC.

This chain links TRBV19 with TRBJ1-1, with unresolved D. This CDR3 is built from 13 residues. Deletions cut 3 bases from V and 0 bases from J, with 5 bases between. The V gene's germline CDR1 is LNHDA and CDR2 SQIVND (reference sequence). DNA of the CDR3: TGTGCCAGTAGTATCGAGATGAACACTGAAGCTTTCTTT. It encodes CASSIEMNTEAFF.

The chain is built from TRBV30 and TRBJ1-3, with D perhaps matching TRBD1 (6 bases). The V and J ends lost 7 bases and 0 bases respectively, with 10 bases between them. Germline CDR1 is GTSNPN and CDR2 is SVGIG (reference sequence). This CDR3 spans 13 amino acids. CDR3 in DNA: TGTGCCTACGGGACAAACTCTGGAAACACCATATATTTT. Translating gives CAYGTNSGNTIYF.

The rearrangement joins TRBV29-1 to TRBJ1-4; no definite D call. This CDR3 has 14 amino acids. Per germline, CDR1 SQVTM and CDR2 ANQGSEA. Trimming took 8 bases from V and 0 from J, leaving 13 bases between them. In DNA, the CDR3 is TGCAGCATTGCCCGTTCTGCAACTAATGAAAAACTGTTTTTT. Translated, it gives CSIARSATNEKLFF. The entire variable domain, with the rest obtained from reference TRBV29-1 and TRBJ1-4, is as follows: SAVISQKPSRDICQRGTSLTIQCQVDSQVTMMFWYRQQPGQSLTLIATANQGSEATYESGFVIDKFPISRPNLTFSTLTVSNMSPEDSSIYLCSIARSATNEKLFFGSGTQLSVL.

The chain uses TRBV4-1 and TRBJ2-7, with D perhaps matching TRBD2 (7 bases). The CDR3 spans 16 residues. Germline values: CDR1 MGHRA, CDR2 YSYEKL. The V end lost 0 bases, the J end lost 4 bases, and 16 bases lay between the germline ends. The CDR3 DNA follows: TGCGCCAGCAGCCAAGAAATTGGGGGGGCGGGATACGAGCAGTACTTC. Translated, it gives CASSQEIGGAGYEQYF.

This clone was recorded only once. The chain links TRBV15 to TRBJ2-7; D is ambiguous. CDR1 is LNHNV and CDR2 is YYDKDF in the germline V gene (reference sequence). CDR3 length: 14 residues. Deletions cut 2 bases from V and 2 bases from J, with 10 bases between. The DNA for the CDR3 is TGTGCCACCAGCAGACCGTCCACTACCTACGAGCAGTACTTC. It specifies CATSRPSTTYEQYF.

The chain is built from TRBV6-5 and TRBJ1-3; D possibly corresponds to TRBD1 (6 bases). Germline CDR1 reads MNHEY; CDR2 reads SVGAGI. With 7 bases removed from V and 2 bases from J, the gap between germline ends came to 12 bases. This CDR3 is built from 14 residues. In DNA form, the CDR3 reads TGTGCCAGCACCCGGGGGGCAACTGGAAACACCATATATTTT. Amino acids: CASTRGATGNTIYF.

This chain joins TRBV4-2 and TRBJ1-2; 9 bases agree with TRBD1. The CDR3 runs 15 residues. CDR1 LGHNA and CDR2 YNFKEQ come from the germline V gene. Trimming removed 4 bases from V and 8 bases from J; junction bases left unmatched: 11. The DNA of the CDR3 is TGTGCCAGCAGCCGCCGGGACAGGGATTATGTGGGCTACACCTTC. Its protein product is CASSRRDRDYVGYTF.